What follows describes a single TCR beta chain. The target antigen is unknown. The sample originates from a study of OX40 agonist ivuxolimab in advanced cancers. Findings and caveats of the study: More expanded clones were seen, on average, in CD8+ T cells than in CD4+. Determination of antigen specificity was not performed for the expanded peripheral T cells.

CDR3 length: 22 amino acids. The V segment lost 0 bases and the J segment 0 bases; nucleotides outside the gene matches: 19. Germline assignment: CDR1 LGHNA and CDR2 YSLEER. Method: immunoSEQ multiplex PCR; TCRdb's copy keeps in-frame clones and lacks some. The table shows 40,000 to 60,000 clones, with about 81% occurring only once. V usage is TRBV4-3 and J usage is TRBJ2-5; 10 nucleotides align to TRBD2. The specimen comprised CD4+ or CD8+ T cells sorted from blood, sampled in a trial of the OX40 agonist ivuxolimab. This receptor was obtained from an adult with an advanced solid tumor such as melanoma, head and neck, liver or kidney cancer. The CDR3 DNA follows: TGCGCCAGCAGCCAAGAGGTGGGGTACGGACTAGCGGAACCATTAGACCAAGAGACCCAGTACTTC. Protein sequence: CASSQEVGYGLAEPLDQETQYF.